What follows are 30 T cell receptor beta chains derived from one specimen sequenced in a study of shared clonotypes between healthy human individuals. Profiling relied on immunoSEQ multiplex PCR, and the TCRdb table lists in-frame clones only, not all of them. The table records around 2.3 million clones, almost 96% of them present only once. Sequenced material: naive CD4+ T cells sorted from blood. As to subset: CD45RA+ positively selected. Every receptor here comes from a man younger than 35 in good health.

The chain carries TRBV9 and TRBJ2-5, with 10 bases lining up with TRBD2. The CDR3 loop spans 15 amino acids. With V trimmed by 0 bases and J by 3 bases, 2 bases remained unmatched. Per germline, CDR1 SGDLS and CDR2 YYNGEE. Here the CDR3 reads CASSVVGTSEETQYF. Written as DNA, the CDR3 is TGTGCCAGCAGCGTAGTCGGGACTAGCGAAGAGACCCAGTACTTC.

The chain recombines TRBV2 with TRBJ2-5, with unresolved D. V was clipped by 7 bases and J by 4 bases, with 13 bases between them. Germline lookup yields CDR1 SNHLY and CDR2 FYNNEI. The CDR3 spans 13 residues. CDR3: CASNRGPGETQYF. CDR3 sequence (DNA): TGTGCCAGCAACCGCGGACCCGGAGAGACCCAGTACTTC.

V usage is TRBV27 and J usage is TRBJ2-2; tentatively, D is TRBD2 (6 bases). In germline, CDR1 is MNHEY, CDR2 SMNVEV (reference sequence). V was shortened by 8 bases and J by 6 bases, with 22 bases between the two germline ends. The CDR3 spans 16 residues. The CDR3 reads CASVPRGFSTAGELFF. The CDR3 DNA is TGTGCCAGCGTACCCCGGGGGTTTTCGACCGCCGGGGAGCTGTTTTTT.

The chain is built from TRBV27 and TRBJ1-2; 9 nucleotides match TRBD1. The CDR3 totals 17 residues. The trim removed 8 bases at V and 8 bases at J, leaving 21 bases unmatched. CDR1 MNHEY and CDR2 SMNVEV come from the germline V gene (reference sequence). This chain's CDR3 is CASRDTGQGISPGGYTF. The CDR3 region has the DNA TGTGCCAGCCGTGATACAGGACAGGGGATTTCCCCGGGGGGCTACACCTTC.

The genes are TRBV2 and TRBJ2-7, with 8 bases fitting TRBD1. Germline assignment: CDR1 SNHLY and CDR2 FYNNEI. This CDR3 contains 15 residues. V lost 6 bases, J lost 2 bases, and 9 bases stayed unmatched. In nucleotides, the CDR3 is TGTGCCAGCAGCACAGGACAGGGAATAACCTACGAGCAGTACTTC. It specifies CASSTGQGITYEQYF.

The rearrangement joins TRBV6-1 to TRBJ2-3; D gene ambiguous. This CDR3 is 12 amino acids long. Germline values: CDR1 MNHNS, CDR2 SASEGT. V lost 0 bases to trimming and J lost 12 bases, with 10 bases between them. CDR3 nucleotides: TGTGCCAGCAGTGAAGCGCTGCGACTCCAGTATTTT. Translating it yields CASSEALRLQYF.

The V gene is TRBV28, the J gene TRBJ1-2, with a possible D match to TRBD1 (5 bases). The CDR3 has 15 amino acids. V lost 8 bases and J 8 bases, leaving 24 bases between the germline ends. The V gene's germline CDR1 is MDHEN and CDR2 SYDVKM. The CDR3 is CASLSGVAPLLGYTF. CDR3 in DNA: TGTGCCAGCTTGTCGGGGGTCGCACCCCTTTTGGGCTACACCTTC.

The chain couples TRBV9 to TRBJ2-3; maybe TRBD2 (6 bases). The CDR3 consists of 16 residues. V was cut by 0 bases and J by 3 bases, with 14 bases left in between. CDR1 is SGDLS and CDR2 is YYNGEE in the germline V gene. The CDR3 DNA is TGTGCCAGCAGCGTAGGATCGGGGGAAGAGACAGATACGCAGTATTTT. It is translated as CASSVGSGEETDTQYF. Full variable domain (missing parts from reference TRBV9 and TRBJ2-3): DSGVTQTPKHLITATGQRVTLRCSPRSGDLSVYWYQQSLDQGLQFLIQYYNGEERAKGNILERFSAQQFPDLHSELNLSSLELGDSALYFCASSVGSGEETDTQYFGPGTRLTVL.

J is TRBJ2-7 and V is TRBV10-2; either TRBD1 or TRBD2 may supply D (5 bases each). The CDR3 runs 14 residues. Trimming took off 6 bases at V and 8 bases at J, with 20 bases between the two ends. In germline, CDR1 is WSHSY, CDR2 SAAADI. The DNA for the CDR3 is TGCGCCAGCAGGGATTCGGGACGGTCTTTGAAGCAGTACTTC. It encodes CASRDSGRSLKQYF.

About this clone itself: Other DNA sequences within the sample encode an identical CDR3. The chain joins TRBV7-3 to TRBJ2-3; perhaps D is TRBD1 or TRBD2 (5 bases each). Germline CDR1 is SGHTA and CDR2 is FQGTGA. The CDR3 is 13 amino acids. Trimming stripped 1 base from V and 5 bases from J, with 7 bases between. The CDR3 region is CASSLNGGDTQYF. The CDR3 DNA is TGTGCCAGCAGCTTAAATGGGGGAGATACGCAGTATTTT.

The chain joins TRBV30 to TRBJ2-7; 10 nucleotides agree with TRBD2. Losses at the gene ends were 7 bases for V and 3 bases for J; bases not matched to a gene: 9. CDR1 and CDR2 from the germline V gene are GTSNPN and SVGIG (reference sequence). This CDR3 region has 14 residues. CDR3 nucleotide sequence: TGTGCCTTGCAGACTAGCGGGTGGATCTACGAGCAGTACTTC. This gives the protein CALQTSGWIYEQYF.

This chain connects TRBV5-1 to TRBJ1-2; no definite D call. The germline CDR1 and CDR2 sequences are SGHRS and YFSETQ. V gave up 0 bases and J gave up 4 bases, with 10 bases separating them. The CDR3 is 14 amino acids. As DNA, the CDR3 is TGCGCCAGCAGCTTGGAGGGTGACATCTATGGCTACACCTTC. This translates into CASSLEGDIYGYTF.

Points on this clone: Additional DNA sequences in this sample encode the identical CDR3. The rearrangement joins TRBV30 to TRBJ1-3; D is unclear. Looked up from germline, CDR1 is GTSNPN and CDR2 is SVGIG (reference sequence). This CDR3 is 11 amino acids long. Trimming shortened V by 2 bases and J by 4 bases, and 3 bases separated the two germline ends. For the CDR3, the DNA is TGTGCCTGGAGTACCGGAAACACCATATATTTT. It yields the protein CAWSTGNTIYF.

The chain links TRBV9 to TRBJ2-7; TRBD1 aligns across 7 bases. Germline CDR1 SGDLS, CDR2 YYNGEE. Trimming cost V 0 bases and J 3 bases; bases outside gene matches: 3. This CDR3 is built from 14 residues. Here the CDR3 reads CASSVATGNYEQYF. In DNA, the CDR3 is TGTGCCAGCAGCGTAGCGACAGGGAACTACGAGCAGTACTTC.

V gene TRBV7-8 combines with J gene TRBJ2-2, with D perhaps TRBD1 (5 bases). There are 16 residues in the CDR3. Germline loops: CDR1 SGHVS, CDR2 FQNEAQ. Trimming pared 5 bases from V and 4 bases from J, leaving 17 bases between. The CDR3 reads CASSPVRGELTGELFF. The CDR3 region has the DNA TGTGCCAGCAGCCCGGTTAGGGGTGAACTCACCGGGGAGCTGTTTTTT.

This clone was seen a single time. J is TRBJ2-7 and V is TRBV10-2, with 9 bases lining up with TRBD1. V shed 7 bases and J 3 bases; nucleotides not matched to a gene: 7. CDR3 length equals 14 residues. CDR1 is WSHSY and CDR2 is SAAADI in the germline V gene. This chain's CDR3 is CASKRGQGNYEQYF. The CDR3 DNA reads TGCGCCAGCAAGAGGGGACAGGGTAACTACGAGCAGTACTTC.

The CDR3 region has the DNA TGTGCCAGCAGTTATTCCTCGGGGGGCGGAGGGTACGAGCAGTACTTC. It codes for CASSYSSGGGGYEQYF. The genes are TRBV6-6 and TRBJ2-7; weak D call: TRBD2 (7 bases). Germline V gene data show CDR1 as MNHNY and CDR2 as SVGAGI (reference sequence). Trimming pared 3 bases from V and 4 bases from J, leaving 19 bases between. The CDR3 is 16 residues long.

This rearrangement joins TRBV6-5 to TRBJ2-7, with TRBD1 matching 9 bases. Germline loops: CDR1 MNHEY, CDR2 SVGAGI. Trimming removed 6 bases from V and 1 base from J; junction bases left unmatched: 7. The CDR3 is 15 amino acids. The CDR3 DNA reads TGTGCCAGCAGCTTAGCCGGGACAGGGTCCTACGAGCAGTACTTC. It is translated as CASSLAGTGSYEQYF.

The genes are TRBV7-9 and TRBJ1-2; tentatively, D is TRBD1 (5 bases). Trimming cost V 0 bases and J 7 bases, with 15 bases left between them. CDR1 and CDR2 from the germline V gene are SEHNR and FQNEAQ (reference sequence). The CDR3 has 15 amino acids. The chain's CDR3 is CASSLAGGGPSGYTF. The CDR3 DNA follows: TGTGCCAGCAGCTTAGCGGGGGGTGGTCCTAGTGGCTACACCTTC.

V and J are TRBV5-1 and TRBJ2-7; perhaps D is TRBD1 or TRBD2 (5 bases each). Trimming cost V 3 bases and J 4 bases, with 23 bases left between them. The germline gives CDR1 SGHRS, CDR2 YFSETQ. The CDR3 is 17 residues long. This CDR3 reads CASSYVGDGELGYEQYF. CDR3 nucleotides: TGCGCCAGCAGCTACGTTGGGGACGGGGAATTGGGATACGAGCAGTACTTC.

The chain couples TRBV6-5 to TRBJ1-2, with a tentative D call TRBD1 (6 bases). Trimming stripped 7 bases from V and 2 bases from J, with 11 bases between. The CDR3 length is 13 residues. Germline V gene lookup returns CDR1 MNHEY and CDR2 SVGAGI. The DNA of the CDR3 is TGTGCCAGCAAACGGACAGAGAACTATGGCTACACCTTC. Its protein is CASKRTENYGYTF.

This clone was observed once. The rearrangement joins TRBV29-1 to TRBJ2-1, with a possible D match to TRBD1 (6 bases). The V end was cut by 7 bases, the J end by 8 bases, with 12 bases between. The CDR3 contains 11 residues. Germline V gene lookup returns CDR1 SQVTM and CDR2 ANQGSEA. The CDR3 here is CSAQPGDEQFF. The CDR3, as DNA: TGCAGCGCTCAACCAGGGGATGAGCAGTTCTTC.

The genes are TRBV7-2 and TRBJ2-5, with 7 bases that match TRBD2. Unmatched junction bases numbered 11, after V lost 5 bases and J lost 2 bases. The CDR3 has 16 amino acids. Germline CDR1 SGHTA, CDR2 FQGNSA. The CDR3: CASSQGAGISQETQYF. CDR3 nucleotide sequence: TGTGCCAGCAGCCAGGGAGCGGGGATATCTCAAGAGACCCAGTACTTC.

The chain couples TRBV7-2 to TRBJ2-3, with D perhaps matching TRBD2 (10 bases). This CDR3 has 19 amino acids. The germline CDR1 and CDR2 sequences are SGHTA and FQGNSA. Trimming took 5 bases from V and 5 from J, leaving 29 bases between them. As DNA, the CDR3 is TGTGCCAGCAGCCGCCGGGACAGGGTGGCTAGCGGGAGTAGAGATACGCAGTATTTT. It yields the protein CASSRRDRVASGSRDTQYF.

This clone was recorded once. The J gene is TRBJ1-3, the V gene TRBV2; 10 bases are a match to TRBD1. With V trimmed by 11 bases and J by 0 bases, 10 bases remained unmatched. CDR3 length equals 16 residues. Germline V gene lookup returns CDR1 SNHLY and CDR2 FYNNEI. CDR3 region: CAWRTGGTASGNTIYF. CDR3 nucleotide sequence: TGTGCCTGGCGGACAGGGGGGACAGCCTCTGGAAACACCATATATTTT. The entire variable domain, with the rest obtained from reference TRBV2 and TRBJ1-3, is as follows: EPEVTQTPSHQVTQMGQEVILRCVPISNHLYFYWYRQILGQKVEFLVSFYNNEISEKSEIFDDQFSVERPDGSNFTLKIRSTKLEDSAMYFCAWRTGGTASGNTIYFGEGSWLTVV.

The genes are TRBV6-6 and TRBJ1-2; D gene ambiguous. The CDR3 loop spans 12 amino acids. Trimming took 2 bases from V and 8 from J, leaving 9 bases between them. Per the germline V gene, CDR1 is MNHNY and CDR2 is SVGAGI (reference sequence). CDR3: CASSYAPEGYTF. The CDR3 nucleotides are TGTGCCAGCAGTTACGCCCCGGAAGGCTACACCTTC.

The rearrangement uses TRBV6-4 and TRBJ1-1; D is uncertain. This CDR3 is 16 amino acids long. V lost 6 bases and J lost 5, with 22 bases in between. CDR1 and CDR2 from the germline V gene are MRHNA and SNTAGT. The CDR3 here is CASREKTPWRSTEAFF. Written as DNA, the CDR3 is TGTGCCAGCAGGGAAAAGACACCTTGGCGATCTACTGAAGCTTTCTTT.

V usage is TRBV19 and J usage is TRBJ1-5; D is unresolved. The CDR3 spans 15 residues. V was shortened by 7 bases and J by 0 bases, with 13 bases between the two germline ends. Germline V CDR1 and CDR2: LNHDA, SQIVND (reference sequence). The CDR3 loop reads CASNGRAYSNQPQHF. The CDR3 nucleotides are TGTGCCAGTAATGGCCGGGCTTATAGCAATCAGCCCCAGCATTTT.

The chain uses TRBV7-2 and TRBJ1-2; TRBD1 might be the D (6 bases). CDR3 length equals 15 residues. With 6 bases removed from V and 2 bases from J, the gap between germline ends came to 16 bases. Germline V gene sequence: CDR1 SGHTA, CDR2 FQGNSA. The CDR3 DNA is TGTGCCAGCAGTTCCCTTGACAGGATAAACTATGGCTACACCTTC. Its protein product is CASSSLDRINYGYTF. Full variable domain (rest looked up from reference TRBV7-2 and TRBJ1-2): GAGVSQSPSNKVTEKGKDVELRCDPISGHTALYWYRQSLGQGLEFLIYFQGNSAPDKSGLPSDRFSAERTGGSVSTLTIQRTQQEDSAVYLCASSSLDRINYGYTFGSGTRLTVV.

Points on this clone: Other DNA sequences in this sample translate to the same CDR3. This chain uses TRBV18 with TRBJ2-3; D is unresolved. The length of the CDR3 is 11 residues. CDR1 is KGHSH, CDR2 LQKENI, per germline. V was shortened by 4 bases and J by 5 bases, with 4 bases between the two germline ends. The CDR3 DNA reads TGTGCCAGCTCACGGGGAGATACGCAGTATTTT. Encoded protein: CASSRGDTQYF.